This T cell receptor beta chain comes out of a study of T cells in Graves' hyperthyroidism and ophthalmopathy. The diagnoses drew upon clinical symptoms, serum thyroxine and TRAb, thyroid ultrasound and orbital computed tomography. Researchers amplified the TCR beta CDR3 regions from RNA transcripts. When the TCR CDR3 underwent first-round RT-PCR, the HTBI primer set was used. TCRdb itself ran the multiplex PCR reads through MiXCR, one entry per CDR3 protein. The repertoire consists of approximately 700,000 distinct CDR3 sequences, with less than 45% occurring once and the leading ten covering about 7%. Germline CDR1 is ENHRY and CDR2 is SYGVKD. The CDR3 contains 14 residues. V lost 10 bases to trimming and J lost 0 bases, with 15 bases between them. This clonotype was picked up one time.

The chain combines TRBV10-3 with TRBJ1-2, with D possibly being TRBD1 (6 bases). The sequenced material came from peripheral blood or thyroid tissue (not recorded which). This TCR derives from an adult man with Graves' disease, either hyperthyroidism or ophthalmopathy (not recorded which). The CDR3 nucleotides read TGTGCCAGCAGACCAACAGGGCCTAACTATGGCTACACCTTC. Its protein is CASRPTGPNYGYTF.